Listed below are T cell receptor beta chains from one sample, sequenced in a study of monozygotic twins with inflammatory bowel disease. For each CDR3 protein, TCRdb gives one entry from its re-call of the 5' RACE reads, without DNA. Here the sample table reports over 90,000 distinct CDR3 sequences. Sequencing was done on a sample of blood. These receptor sequences come from a human donor with ulcerative colitis or Crohn's disease, or a healthy co-twin of an affected twin (not recorded which). Both conserved end residues are part of each CDR3.

j_call,v_call,cdr3_aa
TRBJ2-5,TRBV7-8,CASRGQSKTQYF
TRBJ1-6,TRBV6-1,CASREGQGISPLHF
TRBJ1-6,TRBV11-2,CASSFLGSNSPLHF
TRBJ2-7,TRBV20-1,CSARSETMWDLYEQYF
TRBJ2-5,TRBV20-1,CSAGGAGYQETQYF
TRBJ2-3,TRBV11-2,CASSFTPLAGASTDTQYF
TRBJ2-3,TRBV4-2,CASSQDASGRTGLTDTQYF
TRBJ2-7,TRBV27,CASSQYRESYEQYF
TRBJ2-5,TRBV4-3,CASSLRTGREETQYF
TRBJ2-7,TRBV18,CASSPLGTGRIEQYF
TRBJ2-3,TRBV6-1,CASSELAGGPDTQYF
TRBJ2-2,TRBV7-2,CASSLIRLSGPLGELFF
TRBJ2-3,TRBV5-1,CASSSTGGADTQYF
TRBJ2-1,TRBV25-1,CASATGGSAEQFF
TRBJ1-4,TRBV4-2,CASSPRGTGDEKLFF
TRBJ2-6,TRBV7-6,CASSLLRWDSGANVLTF
TRBJ2-5,TRBV12-3/TRBV12-4,CASSLALLQGRETQYF
TRBJ2-1,TRBV4-3,CASSQELARNEQFF
TRBJ2-2,TRBV4-3,CASSPAFEPLGHTGELFF
TRBJ2-1,TRBV5-1,CASSKAGLAGGGEQFF
TRBJ2-1,TRBV11-2,CASSLALSEIYNEQFF
TRBJ1-5,TRBV28,CASRMGDQPQHF
TRBJ2-7,TRBV24-1,CATSDFRAAEQYF
TRBJ1-3,TRBV28,CASSPQGARSGNTIYF
TRBJ2-2,TRBV20-1,CSAAWGGAVTGELFF
TRBJ1-5,TRBV5-5,CASSLAWSTGGNQPQHF